At least ten counts were recorded for the clone carrying this TCR beta chain. Its antigen is undetermined. The data derive from a study of T cells after yellow fever vaccination. Study outcomes and limitations: Abundant clonotypes (contaminants from the bulk population) could be present in FACS-sorted repertoires.

Via MiXCR, TCRdb re-called the 5' RACE reads, giving one row per CDR3 protein. The repertoire consists of 200,000 to 300,000 distinct CDR3 sequences, with 6% to 7.5% occurring once and the leading ten covering about 0.9%. The sample consisted of CD4+ T cells sorted from PBMCs, taken 15 days after the yellow fever booster vaccination. This sequence originates from a man between 25 and 39 years old who received the YFV17D yellow fever vaccine.

CDR3 in DNA: TGTGCCAGCAGCCAAGGGACAGGGGGCGCTTCCGGGGAGCTGTTTTTT. The encoded protein is CASSQGTGGASGELFF. The genes are TRBV5-5 and TRBJ2-2; 12 bases fit TRBD1. Germline values: CDR1 SGHKS, CDR2 YYEKEE (reference sequence). This CDR3 region has 16 residues. Trimming at V came to 4 bases and at J to 6 bases, leaving 7 bases not matched to a gene.